This entry describes one TCR beta chain. Clones were read by immunoSEQ multiplex PCR, and TCRdb kept only the in-frame ones, dropping some. The table has about 32,000 clones, 75% to 85% seen once; the top ten hold 25% to 40%. The data originate from a study of PD-1 blockade in classical Hodgkin lymphoma. Every patient was affected by relapse after autologous stem cell transplantation, while exposure to brentuximab vedotin was not uniform. CDR1 is SEHNR, CDR2 FQNEAQ, per germline (reference sequence). This CDR3 has 15 amino acids. V dropped 0 bases and J dropped 5; count of bases not matched to a gene: 7.

V and J are TRBV7-9 and TRBJ2-7, with 7 positions matching TRBD1. This clonotype was obtained from a human donor with classical Hodgkin lymphoma. The source was peripheral blood mononuclear cells (PBMCs), collected at baseline. CDR3 region: CASSLAVTGIDEQYF. The CDR3 nucleotides read TGTGCCAGCAGCTTAGCGGTGACAGGGATCGACGAGCAGTACTTC.